Presented here are 19 T cell receptor beta chains from one specimen sequenced in a study of vaccination and CD4 T cells after COVID-19. The Oncomine TCR Beta short-read assay generated sequence data from the DNA of cultured CD4+ T cells. Each CDR3 protein is one row after TCRdb ran MiXCR on the PCR reads. The profile shows about 10,000 distinct CDR3 sequences, about 60% of them singletons. The treatment here: 10-day PBMC culture with coronavirus spike peptide pools or control peptides (ViraFEST assay). Which antigens these TCRs recognize remains unknown. Sequenced material: CD4+ T cells from blood, cultured in vitro. The receptors were sampled from a human donor who had recovered from COVID-19.

The chain's CDR3 is CASSSDGADYTEAFF. CDR3 in DNA: TGTGCCAGCAGCTCAGACGGGGCCGACTACACTGAAGCTTTCTTT. The chain employs TRBV7-3 and TRBJ1-1, with D maybe TRBD1 (5 bases). Germline CDR1 SGHTA, CDR2 FQGTGA. CDR3 length: 15 amino acids. V lost 4 bases and J 3 bases, leaving 15 bases between the germline ends.

This clonotype was detected a few times. The V and J genes are TRBV15 and TRBJ1-3; D might be TRBD1 (5 bases). V shed 5 bases and J shed 4 bases, with 15 bases lying between them. CDR1 is LNHNV and CDR2 is YYDKDF in the germline V gene (reference sequence). The CDR3 spans 15 residues. This CDR3 is CATSAPGRRGNTIYF. CDR3 nucleotide sequence: TGTGCCACCAGCGCTCCGGGGCGTCGAGGAAACACCATATATTTT.

This chain links TRBV7-9 with TRBJ2-2; no reliable D call. Trimming removed 5 bases at V and 4 bases at J, with 17 bases between. The CDR3 runs to 16 residues. CDR1 SEHNR and CDR2 FQNEAQ come from the germline V gene (reference sequence). The CDR3 sequence: CASSPSRNRGTGELFF. The CDR3 region has the DNA TGTGCCAGCAGCCCCTCCCGGAATCGCGGCACCGGGGAGCTGTTTTTT.

The rearrangement joins TRBV20-1 to TRBJ2-7, with 10 bases aligning to TRBD1. After removal of 7 bases from V and 7 bases from J, the junction contained 22 bases not matched to a gene. This CDR3 has 17 residues. Germline CDR1 and CDR2: DFQATT and SNEGSKA (reference sequence). The CDR3, as DNA: TGCAGTGTTACGACCCCGGGACAGGGGAGGAGGTTACGGGAGCAGTACTTC. It is translated as CSVTTPGQGRRLREQYF.

The chain is built from TRBV24-1 and TRBJ2-2; maybe TRBD2 (6 bases). The germline V gene has CDR1 KGHDR and CDR2 SFDVKD. Trimming took off 5 bases at V and 7 bases at J, with 13 bases between the two ends. The CDR3 length is 14 residues. The chain's CDR3 is CATSGDLLYGELFF. The CDR3 DNA reads as TGTGCCACCAGTGGGGACTTGTTGTACGGGGAGCTGTTTTTT.

This clonotype was found once. V gene TRBV6-4 combines with J gene TRBJ1-4; 8 bases match TRBD1. The CDR3 has 18 residues. The V and J ends lost 6 bases and 4 bases, in that order; junction bases with no gene match: 16. The germline CDR1 and CDR2 sequences are MRHNA and SNTAGT. The CDR3 region has the DNA TGTGCCAGCAGATTTGGACAGGGCTTACCACACGATAATGAAAAACTGTTTTTT. Amino acids: CASRFGQGLPHDNEKLFF.

This chain links TRBV12-3 or TRBV12-4 with TRBJ2-2; D ambiguous. The CDR3 totals 15 residues. V lost 1 base, J lost 0 bases, and 6 bases lay in between. CDR3 bases: TGTGCCAGCAGTTTAGGGCCGGCGAACACCGGGGAGCTGTTTTTT. This gives the protein CASSLGPANTGELFF.

There are a few counts of this clonotype. The chain links TRBV20-1 to TRBJ1-5, with D perhaps TRBD1 (6 bases). This CDR3 has 14 residues. Germline V lookup: CDR1 DFQATT, CDR2 SNEGSKA (reference sequence). Trimming shortened V by 3 bases and J by 4 bases, and 13 bases separated the two germline ends. For the CDR3, the DNA is TGCAGTGCTAGCCCGGGGGGGGCTAATCAGCCCCAGCATTTT. Translation: CSASPGGANQPQHF.

The chain is built from TRBV18 and TRBJ2-5, with 7 bases aligning to TRBD1. The V and J ends lost 3 bases and 2 bases, in that order; junction bases with no gene match: 0. Per germline, CDR1 KGHSH and CDR2 LQKENI. CDR3 size: 13 residues. The CDR3 region is CASSPGQQETQYF. The CDR3 region has the DNA TGTGCCAGCTCACCGGGACAGCAAGAGACCCAGTACTTC.

This clonotype has a handful of counts. The V call is TRBV7-3, the J call TRBJ1-1; D remains unclear. V was shortened by 2 bases and J by 2 bases, with 12 bases between the two germline ends. Germline V gene sequence: CDR1 SGHTA, CDR2 FQGTGA. The length of the CDR3 is 15 residues. The CDR3 loop is CASSLEGIRNTEAFF. The DNA of the CDR3 is TGTGCCAGCAGCTTAGAAGGAATCCGAAACACTGAAGCTTTCTTT. The full variable domain, its missing parts supplied by reference TRBV7-3 and TRBJ1-1, is GAGVSQTPSNKVTEKGKYVELRCDPISGHTALYWYRQSLGQGPEFLIYFQGTGAADDSGLPNDRFFAVRPEGSVSTLKIQRTERGDSAVYLCASSLEGIRNTEAFFGQGTRLTVV.

In this sample, this clonotype turned up a few times. V and J are TRBV28 and TRBJ1-2; 9 bases fit TRBD1. The CDR3 is made up of 16 amino acids. Trimming took 6 bases from V and 4 from J; bases not matched to a gene: 12. Germline V gene lookup returns CDR1 MDHEN and CDR2 SYDVKM. In DNA form, the CDR3 reads TGTGCCAGCAGGACCAGCGGGACAGGGTCAAGCTATGGCTACACCTTC. Its protein is CASRTSGTGSSYGYTF.

This chain uses TRBV6-5 with TRBJ2-1; tentatively, D is TRBD2 (7 bases). The CDR3 length is 14 residues. From germline, CDR1 is MNHEY and CDR2 SVGAGI. V was cut by 2 bases and J by 9 bases, with 14 bases left in between. CDR3 amino acids: CASSYQGRGGEQFF. The CDR3 region has the DNA TGTGCCAGCAGTTACCAGGGGAGGGGCGGTGAGCAGTTCTTC.

The rearrangement uses TRBV14 and TRBJ1-2; the D gene is possibly TRBD1 (5 bases). This CDR3 spans 14 amino acids. CDR1 and CDR2 from the germline V gene are SGHDN and FVKESK. V was pared by 0 bases and J by 8 bases, with 13 bases between. In DNA form, the CDR3 reads TGTGCCAGCAGCCAAGATCTCGGCAGGGAAGGCTACACCTTC. This encodes CASSQDLGREGYTF. The full variable domain, its missing parts supplied by reference TRBV14 and TRBJ1-2, is EAGVTQFPSHSVIEKGQTVTLRCDPISGHDNLYWYRRVMGKEIKFLLHFVKESKQDESGMPNNRFLAERTGGTYSTLKVQPAELEDSGVYFCASSQDLGREGYTFGSGTRLTVV.

This chain connects TRBV12-3 or TRBV12-4 to TRBJ2-7, with D unresolved. This CDR3 spans 13 amino acids. Trimming shortened V by 3 bases and J by 0 bases, and 6 bases separated the two germline ends. CDR3 DNA sequence: TGTGCCAGCAGTTTGGCTGACTCCTACGAGCAGTACTTC. The encoded protein is CASSLADSYEQYF.

CDR3 loop: CSVAGAAYEQYF. Here the CDR3 DNA reads TGCAGCGTCGCCGGGGCGGCCTACGAGCAGTACTTC. The chain couples TRBV29-1 to TRBJ2-7; D tentatively fits TRBD1 or TRBD2 (5 bases each). Deletions cut 6 bases from V and 2 bases from J, with 11 bases between. The CDR3 totals 12 residues. From germline, CDR1 is SQVTM and CDR2 ANQGSEA.

The CDR3 is CASSLGAVMNTEAFF. CDR3 in DNA: TGTGCCAGCAGCCTGGGGGCGGTCATGAACACTGAAGCTTTCTTT. J is TRBJ1-1 and V is TRBV5-8, with a possible D match to TRBD1 (6 bases). This CDR3 is built from 15 residues. V lost 4 bases and J 0 bases, leaving 13 bases between the germline ends. Germline V gene sequence: CDR1 SGHTS, CDR2 YDEGEE.

The chain links TRBV28 to TRBJ1-6, with D maybe TRBD1 (5 bases). The CDR3 totals 14 residues. Per the germline V gene, CDR1 is MDHEN and CDR2 is SYDVKM. Trimming shortened V by 6 bases and J by 1 base, and 7 bases separated the two germline ends. CDR3 region: CASSGASYNSPLHF. The CDR3 bases are TGTGCCAGCAGCGGGGCTTCCTATAATTCACCCCTCCACTTT.

The V call is TRBV7-2, the J call TRBJ2-7, with TRBD1 matching over 9 bases. CDR3 length equals 16 residues. The germline V gene has CDR1 SGHTA and CDR2 FQGNSA. J was trimmed by 0 bases and V by 3 bases; bases with no gene match: 6. Here the CDR3 DNA reads TGTGCCAGCAGCTTTTACAGGGGGCCACGCTCCTACGAGCAGTACTTC. It encodes CASSFYRGPRSYEQYF.

Only a few counts were recorded for this clonotype. The chain carries TRBV11-2 and TRBJ2-2; D is uncertain. The CDR3 is 14 amino acids. Germline CDR1 SGHAT, CDR2 FQNNGV. The germline V and J ends were trimmed by 5 bases and 6 bases, with 13 bases remaining between them. The chain's CDR3 is CASSPLPRAGELFF. The CDR3 DNA follows: TGTGCCAGCAGCCCCCTTCCCCGGGCCGGGGAGCTGTTTTTT.